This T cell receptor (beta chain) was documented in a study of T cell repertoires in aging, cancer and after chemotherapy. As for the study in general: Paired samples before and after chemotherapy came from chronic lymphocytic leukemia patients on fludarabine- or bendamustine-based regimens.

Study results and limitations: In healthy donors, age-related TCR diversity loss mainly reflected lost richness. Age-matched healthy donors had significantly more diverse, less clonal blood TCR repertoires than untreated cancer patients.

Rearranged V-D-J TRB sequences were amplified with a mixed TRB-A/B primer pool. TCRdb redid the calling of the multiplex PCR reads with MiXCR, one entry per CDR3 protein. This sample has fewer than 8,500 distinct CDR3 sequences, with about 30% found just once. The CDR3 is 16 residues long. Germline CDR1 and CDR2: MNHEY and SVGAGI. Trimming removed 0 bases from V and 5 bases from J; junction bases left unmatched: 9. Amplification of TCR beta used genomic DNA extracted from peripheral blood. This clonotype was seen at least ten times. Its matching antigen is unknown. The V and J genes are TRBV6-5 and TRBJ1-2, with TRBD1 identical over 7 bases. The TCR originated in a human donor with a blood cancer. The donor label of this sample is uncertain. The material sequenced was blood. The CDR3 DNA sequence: TGTGCCAGCAGTTACTCGAACCCCTCAGGGGGGTATGGCTACACCTTC. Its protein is CASSYSNPSGGYGYTF.